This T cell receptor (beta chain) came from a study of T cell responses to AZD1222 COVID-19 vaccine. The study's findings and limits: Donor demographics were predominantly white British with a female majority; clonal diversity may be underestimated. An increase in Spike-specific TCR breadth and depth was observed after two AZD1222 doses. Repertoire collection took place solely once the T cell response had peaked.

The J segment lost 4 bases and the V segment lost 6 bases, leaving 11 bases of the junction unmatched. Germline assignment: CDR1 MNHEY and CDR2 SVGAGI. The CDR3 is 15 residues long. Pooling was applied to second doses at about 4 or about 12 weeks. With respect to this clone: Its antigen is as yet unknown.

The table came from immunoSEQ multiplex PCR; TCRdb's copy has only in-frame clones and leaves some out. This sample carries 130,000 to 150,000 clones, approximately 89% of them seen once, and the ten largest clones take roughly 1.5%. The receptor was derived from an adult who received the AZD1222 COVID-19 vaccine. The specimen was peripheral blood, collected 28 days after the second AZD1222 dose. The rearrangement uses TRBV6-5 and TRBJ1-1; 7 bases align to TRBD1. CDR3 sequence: CASRATGEWGTEAFF. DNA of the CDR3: TGTGCCAGCAGAGCAACAGGGGAGTGGGGCACTGAAGCTTTCTTT.